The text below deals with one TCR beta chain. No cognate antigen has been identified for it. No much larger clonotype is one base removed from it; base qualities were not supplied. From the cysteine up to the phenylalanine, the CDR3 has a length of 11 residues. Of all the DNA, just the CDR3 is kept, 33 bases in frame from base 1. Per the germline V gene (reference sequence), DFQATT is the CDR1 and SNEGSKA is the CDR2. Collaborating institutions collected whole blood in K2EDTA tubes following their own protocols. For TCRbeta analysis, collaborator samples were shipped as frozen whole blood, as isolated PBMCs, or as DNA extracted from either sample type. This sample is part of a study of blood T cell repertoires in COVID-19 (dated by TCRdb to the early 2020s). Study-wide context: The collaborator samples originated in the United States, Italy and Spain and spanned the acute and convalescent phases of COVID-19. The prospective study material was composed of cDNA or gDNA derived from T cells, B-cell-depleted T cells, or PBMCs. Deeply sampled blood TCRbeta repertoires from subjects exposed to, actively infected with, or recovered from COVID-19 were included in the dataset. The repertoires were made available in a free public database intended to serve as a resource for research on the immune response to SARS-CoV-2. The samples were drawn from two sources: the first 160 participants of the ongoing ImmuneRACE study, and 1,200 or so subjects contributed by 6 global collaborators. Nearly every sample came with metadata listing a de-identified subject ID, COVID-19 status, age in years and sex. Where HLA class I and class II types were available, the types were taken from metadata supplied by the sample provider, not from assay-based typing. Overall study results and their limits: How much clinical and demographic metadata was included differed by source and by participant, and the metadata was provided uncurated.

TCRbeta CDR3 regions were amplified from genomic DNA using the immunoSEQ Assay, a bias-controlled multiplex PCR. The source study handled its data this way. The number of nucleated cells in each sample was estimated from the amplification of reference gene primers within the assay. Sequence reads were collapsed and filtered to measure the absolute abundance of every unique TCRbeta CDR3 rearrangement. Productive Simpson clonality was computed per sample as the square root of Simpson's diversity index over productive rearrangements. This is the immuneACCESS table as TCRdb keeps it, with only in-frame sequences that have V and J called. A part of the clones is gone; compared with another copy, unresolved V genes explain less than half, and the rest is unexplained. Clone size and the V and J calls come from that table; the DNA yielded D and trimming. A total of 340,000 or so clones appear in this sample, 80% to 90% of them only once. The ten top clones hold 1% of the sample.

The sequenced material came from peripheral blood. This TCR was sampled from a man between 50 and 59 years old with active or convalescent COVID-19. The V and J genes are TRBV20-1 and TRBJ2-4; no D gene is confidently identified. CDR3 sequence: CKVPGKNIQYF. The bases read TGCAAGGTACCAGGCAAAAACATTCAGTACTTC.